A single sample is the source of the 19 T cell receptor beta chains below, sequenced in a study of shared clonotypes between healthy human individuals (dated by TCRdb to 2020 to 2021). Library creation used the immunoSEQ multiplex PCR assay. This is the immuneACCESS table as TCRdb keeps it, with only in-frame sequences that have V and J called. A part of the clones is gone; compared with another copy, unresolved V genes explain less than half, and the rest is unexplained. This sample comprises fewer than 700,000 clones, 85% to 95% of them detected only once. Approximately 0.11% of the sample is taken by the ten largest. CD8 naive samples were CD45RO-negative cells positively selected for CCR7, giving a CD45RA+CCR7+ population that excluded TemRA cells. Sample: naive CD8+ T cells sorted from blood. Taken with the paper, the label for cell subset or site translates to: CD45RA+CCR7+. The source of these receptors is a woman aged 25 to 39 in good health.

The chain couples TRBV6-4 to TRBJ2-3; 8 bases agree with TRBD1. The CDR3 runs 16 residues. J lost 3 bases, V lost 5 bases, and 10 bases had no gene match. Germline V gene data show CDR1 as MRHNA and CDR2 as SNTAGT. CDR3 sequence: CASSPTGTGRTDTQYF. The CDR3 DNA reads as TGTGCCAGCAGTCCGACGGGGACAGGTAGAACAGATACGCAGTATTTT.

The chain is built from TRBV27 and TRBJ2-2; D unresolved. V was trimmed by 3 bases and J by 6 bases, leaving 11 bases between them. The CDR3 totals 14 residues. Germline assignment: CDR1 MNHEY and CDR2 SMNVEV (reference sequence). The CDR3 spells CASSFDRAAGELFF. As DNA, the CDR3 is TGTGCCAGCAGTTTCGATCGGGCGGCCGGGGAGCTGTTTTTT.

The chain recombines TRBV5-6 with TRBJ1-5, with D uncertain. CDR1 and CDR2 (germline): SGHDT, YYEEEE. V lost 2 bases to trimming and J lost 3 bases, with 9 bases between them. The CDR3 consists of 14 residues. CDR3 DNA: TGTGCCAGCAGCTTATGGGCCAACAATCAGCCCCAGCATTTT. Amino acid sequence: CASSLWANNQPQHF.

This chain links TRBV1 with TRBJ2-7; the table assigns TRBD2, which was not confirmed against the DNA. TRBV1 is a documented pseudogene. This CDR3 spans 14 amino acids. The CDR3 loop reads CTSSQLRDFASQYF. The CDR3 DNA sequence: TGCACCAGCAGCCAACTCCGGGACTTTGCTTCGCAGTACTTC.

V gene TRBV12-2 combines with J gene TRBJ1-5; TRBD1 reflects the table's D call only, with no check against the DNA. TRBV12-2 is flagged as a pseudogene. The CDR3 loop spans 15 amino acids. The CDR3 is CASRPCGWRNQPQHF. The CDR3 DNA reads TGTGCAAGTCGCCCTTGTGGTTGGCGCAATCAGCCCCAGCATTTT.

The gene calls are TRBV4-1 and TRBJ2-7, with TRBD2 identical over 12 bases. V shed 5 bases and J 7 bases; nucleotides not matched to a gene: 9. The length of the CDR3 is 15 residues. From germline, CDR1 is MGHRA and CDR2 YSYEKL. The CDR3 nucleotides are TGCGCCAGCAGCTTACGGACTAGCGGGAATCAAGAGCAGTACTTC. Amino acid sequence: CASSLRTSGNQEQYF.

V and J are TRBV10-3 and TRBJ1-4; the D gene is possibly TRBD1 (5 bases). V was cut by 4 bases and J by 7 bases, with 13 bases left in between. From germline, CDR1 is ENHRY and CDR2 SYGVKD. The length of the CDR3 is 14 residues. CDR3 loop: CAISGGRAGEKLFF. The CDR3 DNA reads TGTGCCATCAGTGGGGGCAGGGCCGGTGAAAAACTGTTTTTT.

The chain links TRBV6-5 to TRBJ2-5, with 7 bases matching TRBD2. V was pared by 2 bases and J by 5 bases, with 5 bases of the junction left unmatched. This CDR3 spans 14 amino acids. CDR1 and CDR2 (germline): MNHEY, SVGAGI. The CDR3 spells CASSYGGGLETQYF. CDR3 coding DNA: TGTGCCAGCAGTTACGGGGGGGGTTTGGAGACCCAGTACTTC.

This clone appeared once. This chain joins TRBV7-6 and TRBJ2-3; possibly TRBD2 for D (6 bases). CDR1 is SGHVS, CDR2 FNYEAQ, per germline. CDR3 length: 17 residues. Trimming removed 0 bases at V and 1 base at J, with 14 bases between. CDR3 nucleotide sequence: TGTGCCAGCAGCTTAGCGCACCGGCGGGACGGCACAGATACGCAGTATTTT. This translates into CASSLAHRRDGTDTQYF.

The chain recombines TRBV4-1 with TRBJ1-1; D unclear. Germline V gene lookup returns CDR1 MGHRA and CDR2 YSYEKL. Trimming shortened V by 5 bases and J by 0 bases, and 16 bases separated the two germline ends. This CDR3 spans 16 amino acids. The CDR3 sequence is CASSGRKGSLNTEAFF. CDR3 nucleotides: TGCGCCAGCAGCGGACGAAAGGGATCGTTGAACACTGAAGCTTTCTTT.

The chain joins TRBV7-8 to TRBJ2-5; TRBD1 is a possible D gene (5 bases). This CDR3 spans 15 amino acids. CDR1 is SGHVS and CDR2 is FQNEAQ in the germline V gene. Trimming stripped 3 bases from V and 1 base from J, with 12 bases between. The CDR3: CASSFLTGFQETQYF. The CDR3 nucleotides read TGTGCCAGCAGCTTCCTCACAGGATTCCAAGAGACCCAGTACTTC.

The rearrangement uses TRBV11-1 and TRBJ2-7; 8 bases align to TRBD2. The germline V gene has CDR1 SGHAT and CDR2 FQDESV (reference sequence). The CDR3 runs 14 residues. V shed 4 bases, J shed 5 bases, and the junction held 7 bases outside the gene matches. The CDR3 loop reads CASSSPGLGDEQYF. CDR3 coding DNA: TGTGCCAGCAGCTCCCCGGGACTAGGGGACGAGCAGTACTTC.

Turning to this clone: Other DNA sequences in this sample translate to the same CDR3. The chain carries TRBV27 and TRBJ1-2; 7 nucleotides line up with TRBD1. Germline CDR1 and CDR2: MNHEY and SMNVEV (reference sequence). The length of the CDR3 is 13 residues. The ends lost 3 bases at V and 5 bases at J; junction bases unmatched: 3. The CDR3: CASSFPGGYGYTF. The CDR3, as DNA: TGTGCCAGCAGTTTTCCAGGGGGGTATGGCTACACCTTC.

The chain uses TRBV5-6 and TRBJ2-6, with D perhaps given as TRBD1 or TRBD2 (6 bases each). Trimming left V 1 base short and J 0 bases short, with 11 bases between. The CDR3 extends over 17 amino acids. CDR1 and CDR2 (germline): SGHDT, YYEEEE. Written as DNA, the CDR3 is TGTGCCAGCAGCTTGTTTTGGGGGGCCTCTGGGGCCAACGTCCTGACTTTC. Encoded protein: CASSLFWGASGANVLTF.

The J gene is TRBJ2-3, the V gene TRBV2, with D possibly TRBD1 on 6 matching bases. Germline CDR1 SNHLY, CDR2 FYNNEI. The ends were cut back, 4 bases at V and 2 bases at J, with 16 bases in the middle. This CDR3 contains 16 residues. The DNA for the CDR3 is TGTGCCAGCAGTGGCCCCTGGGGGCAAGACACAGATACGCAGTATTTT. It specifies CASSGPWGQDTDTQYF.

The genes are TRBV5-6 and TRBJ2-7, with 8 bases identical to TRBD2. With 1 base clipped from V and 1 base from J, the junction kept 4 bases outside the gene matches. Per germline, CDR1 SGHDT and CDR2 YYEEEE. This CDR3 region has 15 residues. CDR3 in amino acids: CASSLLGGRSYEQYF. The DNA of the CDR3 is TGTGCCAGCAGCTTGCTCGGCGGGAGGTCCTACGAGCAGTACTTC. Looking up the rest from reference TRBV5-6 and TRBJ2-7 gives the full variable domain: DAGVTQSPTHLIKTRGQQVTLRCSPKSGHDTVSWYQQALGQGPQFIFQYYEEEERQRGNFPDRFSGHQFPNYSSELNVNALLLGDSALYLCASSLLGGRSYEQYFGPGTRLTVT.

The chain joins TRBV7-9 to TRBJ1-1, with 7 bases that match TRBD1. Unmatched junction bases numbered 5, after V lost 3 bases and J lost 1 base. This CDR3 has 15 residues. The germline gives CDR1 SEHNR, CDR2 FQNEAQ (reference sequence). Written as DNA, the CDR3 is TGTGCCAGCAGCTTCATACAGGGGTCGAACACTGAAGCTTTCTTT. The encoded protein is CASSFIQGSNTEAFF.

This chain connects TRBV6-1 to TRBJ1-1; D uncertain. Trimming left V 4 bases short and J 1 base short, with 4 bases between. The CDR3 is 12 amino acids. Germline V gives CDR1 MNHNS, CDR2 SASEGT. The CDR3 loop reads CASSVENTEAFF. The CDR3 bases are TGTGCCAGCAGTGTTGAGAACACTGAAGCTTTCTTT.

The chain carries TRBV9 and TRBJ2-6; 12 nucleotides align to TRBD1. V lost 7 bases, J lost 3 bases, and 8 bases stayed unmatched. Germline V gives CDR1 SGDLS, CDR2 YYNGEE. The CDR3 extends over 17 amino acids. DNA for the CDR3: TGTGCCAGCGTTTCCGGGACAGGGGGCGATGGGGCCAACGTCCTGACTTTC. This codes for CASVSGTGGDGANVLTF.